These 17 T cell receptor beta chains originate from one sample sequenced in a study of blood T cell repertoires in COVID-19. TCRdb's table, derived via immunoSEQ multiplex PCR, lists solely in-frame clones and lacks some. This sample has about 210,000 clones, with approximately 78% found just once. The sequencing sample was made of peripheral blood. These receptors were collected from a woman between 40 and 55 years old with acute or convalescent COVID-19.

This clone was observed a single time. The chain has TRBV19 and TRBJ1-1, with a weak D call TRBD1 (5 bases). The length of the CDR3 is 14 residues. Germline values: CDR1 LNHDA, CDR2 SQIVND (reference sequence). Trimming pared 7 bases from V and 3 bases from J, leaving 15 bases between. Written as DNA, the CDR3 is TGTGCCAGTACCCCTAACGCGGGGGACACTGAAGCTTTCTTT. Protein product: CASTPNAGDTEAFF. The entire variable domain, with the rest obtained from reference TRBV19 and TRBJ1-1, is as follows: DGGITQSPKYLFRKEGQNVTLSCEQNLNHDAMYWYRQDPGQGLRLIYYSQIVNDFQKGDIAEGYSVSREKKESFPLTVTSAQKNPTAFYLCASTPNAGDTEAFFGQGTRLTVV.

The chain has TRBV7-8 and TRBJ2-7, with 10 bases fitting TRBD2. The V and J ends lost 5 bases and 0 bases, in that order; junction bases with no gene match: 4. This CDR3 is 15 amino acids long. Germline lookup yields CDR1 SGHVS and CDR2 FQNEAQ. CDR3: CASSPTSGDSYEQYF. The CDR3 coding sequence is TGTGCCAGCAGCCCTACTAGCGGGGACTCCTACGAGCAGTACTTC.

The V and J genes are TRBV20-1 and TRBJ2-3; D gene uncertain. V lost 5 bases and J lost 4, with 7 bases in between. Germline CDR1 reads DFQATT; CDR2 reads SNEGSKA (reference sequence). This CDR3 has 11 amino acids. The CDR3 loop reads CSALLSDTQYF. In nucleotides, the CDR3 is TGCAGTGCTCTCTTATCAGATACGCAGTATTTT.

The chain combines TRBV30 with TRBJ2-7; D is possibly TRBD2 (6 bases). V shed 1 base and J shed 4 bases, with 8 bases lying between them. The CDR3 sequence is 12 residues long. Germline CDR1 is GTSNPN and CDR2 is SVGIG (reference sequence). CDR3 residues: CAWSATSYEQYF. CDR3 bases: TGTGCCTGGAGTGCGACTAGTTACGAGCAGTACTTC.

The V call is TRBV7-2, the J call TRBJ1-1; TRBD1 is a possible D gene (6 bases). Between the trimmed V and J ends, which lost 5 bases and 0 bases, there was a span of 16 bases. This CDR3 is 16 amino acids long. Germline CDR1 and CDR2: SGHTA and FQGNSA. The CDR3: CASSRNDRSLNTEAFF. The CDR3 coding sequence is TGTGCCAGCAGCCGTAATGACAGGTCATTGAACACTGAAGCTTTCTTT.

The CDR3 protein is CASSQDRQEAYEQYF. The CDR3, as DNA: TGCGCCAGCAGCCAAGATCGACAGGAAGCCTACGAGCAGTACTTC. The chain uses TRBV4-3 and TRBJ2-7; D perhaps matches TRBD1 (6 bases). Trimming pared 0 bases from V and 2 bases from J, leaving 11 bases between. CDR1 is LGHNA, CDR2 YSLEER, per germline. CDR3 length: 15 residues.

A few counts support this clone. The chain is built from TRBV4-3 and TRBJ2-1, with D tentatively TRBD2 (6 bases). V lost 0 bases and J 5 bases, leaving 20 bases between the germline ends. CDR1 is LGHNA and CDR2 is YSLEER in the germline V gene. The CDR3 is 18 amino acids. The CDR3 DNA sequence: TGCGCCAGCAGCCAAGAGAACTTCGGGGGAGGACCCGACAATGAGCAGTTCTTC. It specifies CASSQENFGGGPDNEQFF.

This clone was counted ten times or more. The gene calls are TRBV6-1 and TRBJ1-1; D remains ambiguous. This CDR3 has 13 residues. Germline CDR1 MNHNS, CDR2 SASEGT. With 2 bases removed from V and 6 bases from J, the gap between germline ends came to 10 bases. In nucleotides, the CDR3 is TGTGCCAGCAGTGAAAACTGGGCAGCTGAAGCTTTCTTT. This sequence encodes CASSENWAAEAFF.

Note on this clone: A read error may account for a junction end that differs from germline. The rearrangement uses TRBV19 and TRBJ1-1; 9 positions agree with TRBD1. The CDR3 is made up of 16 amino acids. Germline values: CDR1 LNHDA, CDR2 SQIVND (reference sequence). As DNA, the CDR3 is TGTGCCGGTAGTAAAGGGACAGGGACTGTCTGGACTGAAGCTTTCTTT. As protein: CAGSKGTGTVWTEAFF.

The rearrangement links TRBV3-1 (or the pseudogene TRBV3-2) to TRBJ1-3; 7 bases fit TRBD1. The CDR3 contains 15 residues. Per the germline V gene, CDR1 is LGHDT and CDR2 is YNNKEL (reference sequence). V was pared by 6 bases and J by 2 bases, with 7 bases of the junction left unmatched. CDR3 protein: CASSPFGTAGNTIYF. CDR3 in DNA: TGTGCCAGCAGTCCGTTTGGGACAGCTGGAAACACCATATATTTT.

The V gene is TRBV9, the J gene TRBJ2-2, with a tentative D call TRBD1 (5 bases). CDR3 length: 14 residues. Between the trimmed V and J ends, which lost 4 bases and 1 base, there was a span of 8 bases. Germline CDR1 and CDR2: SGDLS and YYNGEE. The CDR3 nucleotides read TGTGCCAGCAGCCAAGGACAGAACACCGGGGAGCTGTTTTTT. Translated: CASSQGQNTGELFF.

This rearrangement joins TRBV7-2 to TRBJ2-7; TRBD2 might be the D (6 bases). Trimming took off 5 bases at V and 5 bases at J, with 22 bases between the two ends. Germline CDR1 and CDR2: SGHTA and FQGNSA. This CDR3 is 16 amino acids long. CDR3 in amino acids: CASSPTSTRGGNEQYF. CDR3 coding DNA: TGTGCCAGCAGCCCCACTAGCACGCGAGGTGGGAACGAGCAGTACTTC.

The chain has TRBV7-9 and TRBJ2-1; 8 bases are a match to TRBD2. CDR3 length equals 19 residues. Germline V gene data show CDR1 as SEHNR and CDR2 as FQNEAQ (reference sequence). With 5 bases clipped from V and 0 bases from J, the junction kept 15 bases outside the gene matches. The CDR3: CASSRKTSLAGLSYNEQFF. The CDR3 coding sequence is TGTGCCAGCAGCCGTAAGACTTCGCTAGCGGGCCTCTCCTACAATGAGCAGTTCTTC.

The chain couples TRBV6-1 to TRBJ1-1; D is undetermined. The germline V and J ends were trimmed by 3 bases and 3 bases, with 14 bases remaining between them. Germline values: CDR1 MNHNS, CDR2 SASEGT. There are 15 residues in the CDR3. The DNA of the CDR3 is TGTGCCAGCAGTGATAACACGAAATATTACACTGAAGCTTTCTTT. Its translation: CASSDNTKYYTEAFF.

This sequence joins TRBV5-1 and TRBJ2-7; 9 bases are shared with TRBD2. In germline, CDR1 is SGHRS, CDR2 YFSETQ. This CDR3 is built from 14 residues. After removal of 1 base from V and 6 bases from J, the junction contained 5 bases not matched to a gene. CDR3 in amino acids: CASSLLAGVGEQYF. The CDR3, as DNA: TGCGCCAGCAGCTTGTTAGCGGGGGTGGGCGAGCAGTACTTC.

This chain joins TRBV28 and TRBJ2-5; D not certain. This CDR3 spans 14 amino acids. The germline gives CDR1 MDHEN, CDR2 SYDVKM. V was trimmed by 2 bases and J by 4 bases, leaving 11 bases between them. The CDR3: CASSLVLRGETQYF. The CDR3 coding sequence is TGTGCCAGCAGTTTAGTACTGCGCGGAGAGACCCAGTACTTC. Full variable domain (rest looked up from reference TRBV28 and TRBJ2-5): DVKVTQSSRYLVKRTGEKVFLECVQDMDHENMFWYRQDPGLGLRLIYFSYDVKMKEKGDIPEGYSVSREKKERFSLILESASTNQTSMYLCASSLVLRGETQYFGPGTRLLVL.

CDR3 loop: CAWIRLAREVSQYF. The CDR3 DNA follows: TGTGCCTGGATCCGACTAGCTAGAGAGGTGTCGCAGTATTTT. The chain employs TRBV30 and TRBJ2-3; 7 bases are a match to TRBD2. Germline V gives CDR1 GTSNPN, CDR2 SVGIG (reference sequence). Trimming cost V 4 bases and J 10 bases; bases outside gene matches: 14. This CDR3 is 14 amino acids long.